What follows describes a single T cell receptor (beta chain). Its antigen remains unidentified. CDR3 length: 17 amino acids. J lost 5 bases, V lost 3 bases, and 8 bases had no gene match. The data stem from a study of T cell repertoires in cytomegalovirus infection. One entry per CDR3 protein results from TCRdb running MiXCR on the reads. The sample has fewer than 850,000 distinct CDR3 sequences, almost 30% seen once. The origin of this receptor is a human donor in good health (CMV status not recorded). Some clones in this sample may be carry-over from other donors' samples. The rearrangement links TRBV12-3 or TRBV12-4 to TRBJ2-5, with TRBD2 matching over 14 bases. The sequenced sample was cultured CD8+ T cells from PBMCs, obtained from culture after CMV antigen stimulation. The CDR3 protein is CASSFRTSGGRHETQYF. The CDR3 nucleotides read TGTGCCAGCAGTTTCCGGACTAGCGGGGGGAGACACGAGACCCAGTACTTC.